There are many counts of the clone carrying this T cell receptor (beta chain). The antigen is not known. This record comes from a study of T-cell reconstitution after alpha-beta-depleted transplantation in children. General study results and limits: The origin of high day-60 TCRbeta diversity in some patients lay in surviving recipient T cells and thymic progenitors. Approximately two months post-transplant, alpha-beta T cells reportedly originated from several hundred expanded graft clones. When one year had passed after transplant, most T-cell counts and diversity came from newly produced T cells.

V shed 7 bases, J shed 7 bases, and the junction held 5 bases outside the gene matches. Germline V gene sequence: CDR1 SGHTA, CDR2 FQGNSA. The CDR3 consists of 13 residues. Molecular barcoding with unique molecular identifiers was used for the TCRbeta library. TCRdb reprocessed the PCR reads via MiXCR and lists one record per CDR3 protein. There are around 250,000 distinct CDR3 sequences in the sample; roughly 8% occur only once, and roughly 5.8% lies in the top ten. This TCR was sampled from a male patient aged 10-17 years who had a stem cell transplant for acute lymphoblastic leukemia, so the T cells may come from the graft donor. The specimen comprised PBMCs, mostly from graft donor cells, sampled 180 days after TCRalphabeta/CD19-depleted stem cell transplant. The chain joins TRBV7-2 to TRBJ2-3; 10 positions match TRBD2. CDR3 residues: CASMASGGNTQYF. DNA for the CDR3: TGTGCCAGCATGGCTAGCGGGGGAAATACGCAGTATTTT.